This T cell receptor (beta chain) emerged from a study of blood T cell repertoires in COVID-19. On the study more broadly: Acute and convalescent COVID-19 samples came from the United States, Italy and Spain. PBMCs, B-cell-depleted T cells, or T cells provided the cDNA or gDNA that made up the material.

This CDR3 contains 14 residues. With 8 bases removed from V and 1 base from J, the gap between germline ends came to 14 bases. Germline V CDR1 and CDR2: PRHDT, FYEKMQ (reference sequence). Assay used: immunoSEQ multiplex PCR; TCRdb lists only in-frame clones, some missing. The data hold 100,000 to 150,000 clones, with 84% observed a single time. The chain uses TRBV13 and TRBJ1-1; no reliable D call. Sequencing input: peripheral blood. The receptor was isolated from a woman in her 30s who had recovered from COVID-19. The CDR3 DNA reads TGTGCCAGCGCAACTCGGGGTGGGAACACTGAAGCTTTCTTT. Translated: CASATRGGNTEAFF. The full variable domain, completed using reference TRBV13 and TRBJ1-1, is AAGVIQSPRHLIKEKRETATLKCYPIPRHDTVYWYQQGPGQDPQFLISFYEKMQSDKGSIPDRFSAQQFSDYHSELNMSSLELGDSALYFCASATRGGNTEAFFGQGTRLTVV.